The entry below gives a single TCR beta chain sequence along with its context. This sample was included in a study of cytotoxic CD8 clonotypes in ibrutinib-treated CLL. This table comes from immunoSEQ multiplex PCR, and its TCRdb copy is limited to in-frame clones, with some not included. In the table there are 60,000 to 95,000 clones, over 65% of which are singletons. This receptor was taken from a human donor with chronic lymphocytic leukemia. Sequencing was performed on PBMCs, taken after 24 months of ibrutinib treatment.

CDR3 residues: CASSQVKIRVGGQGGNEQFF. Written as DNA, the CDR3 is TGTGCCAGCAGCCAAGTGAAAATCAGGGTGGGTGGACAGGGAGGAAATGAGCAGTTCTTC. The chain joins TRBV4-2 to TRBJ2-1; TRBD1 matches 8 bases. With V trimmed by 1 base and J by 7 bases, 21 bases remained unmatched. CDR1 LGHNA and CDR2 YNFKEQ come from the germline V gene. The CDR3 loop spans 20 amino acids.